This T cell receptor (beta chain) was sequenced in a study of blood T cells in healthy people across ages. The use of a sample-barcoded 5' primer and a J-beta primer mix characterized a second PCR of 7 to 11 cycles. TCRdb recomputed calls from the 5' RACE reads with MiXCR, one row per CDR3 protein. This sample has 750,000 or so distinct CDR3 sequences, with roughly 25% found just once. This CDR3 has 16 amino acids. Germline CDR1 reads SGHNT; CDR2 reads YENEEA. Study-level findings and limits: Across the age range, TCR beta diversity per million T cells fell in a roughly linear way.

Comments on this clonotype: Its cognate antigen is unknown. At one end, the junction sequence differs from germline, possibly due to a read error.

The sample also formed part of further work on T cells of mothers and their children. As reported in that work: Material was donated by three healthy Caucasian mothers and their six children. Mothers and children who were related shared slightly more overlap than unrelated pairs, but not significantly more.

J is TRBJ1-1 and V is TRBV11-3; 10 nucleotides line up with TRBD1. The clonotype comes from a boy aged 5 to 17 in good health. Sequencing used blood. The CDR3 protein is CASSLQGTGVDTETFF. As DNA, the CDR3 is TGTGCCAGCAGCTTACAGGGGACAGGGGTTGACACTGAAACTTTCTTT.